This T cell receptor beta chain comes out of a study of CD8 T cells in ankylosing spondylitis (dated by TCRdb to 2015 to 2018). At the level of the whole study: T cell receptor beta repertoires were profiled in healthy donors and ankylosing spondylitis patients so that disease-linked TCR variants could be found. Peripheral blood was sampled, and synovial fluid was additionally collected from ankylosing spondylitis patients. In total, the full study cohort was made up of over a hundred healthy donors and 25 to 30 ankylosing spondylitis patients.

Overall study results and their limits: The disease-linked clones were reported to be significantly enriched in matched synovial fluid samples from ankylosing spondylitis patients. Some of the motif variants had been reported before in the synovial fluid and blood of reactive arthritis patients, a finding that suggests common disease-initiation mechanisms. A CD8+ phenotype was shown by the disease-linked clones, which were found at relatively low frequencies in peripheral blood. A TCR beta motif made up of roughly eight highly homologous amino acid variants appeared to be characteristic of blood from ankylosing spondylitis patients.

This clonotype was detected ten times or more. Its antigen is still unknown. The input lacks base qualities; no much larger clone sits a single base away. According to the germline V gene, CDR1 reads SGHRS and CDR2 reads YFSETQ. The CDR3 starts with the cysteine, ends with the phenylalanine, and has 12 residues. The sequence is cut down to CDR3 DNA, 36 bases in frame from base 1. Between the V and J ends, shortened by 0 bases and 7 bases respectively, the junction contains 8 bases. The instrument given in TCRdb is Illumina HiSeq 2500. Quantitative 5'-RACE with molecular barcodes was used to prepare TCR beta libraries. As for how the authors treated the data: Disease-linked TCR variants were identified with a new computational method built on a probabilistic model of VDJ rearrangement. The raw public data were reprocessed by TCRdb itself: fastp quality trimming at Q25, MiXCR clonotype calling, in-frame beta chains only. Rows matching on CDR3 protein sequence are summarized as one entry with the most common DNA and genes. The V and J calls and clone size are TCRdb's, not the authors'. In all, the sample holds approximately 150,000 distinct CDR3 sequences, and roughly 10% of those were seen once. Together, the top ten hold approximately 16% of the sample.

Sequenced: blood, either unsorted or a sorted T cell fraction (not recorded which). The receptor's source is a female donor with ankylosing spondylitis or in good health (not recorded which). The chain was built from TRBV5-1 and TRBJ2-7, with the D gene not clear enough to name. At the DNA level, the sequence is TGCGCCAGCAGCTTGGTTAGTGAAGAGCAGTACTTC. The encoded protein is CASSLVSEEQYF.